Presented here are 15 T cell receptor beta chains from one specimen sequenced in a study of a mutant IDH1 vaccine in newly diagnosed glioma (dated by TCRdb to 2020 to 2023). No antigen has been identified for these receptors. The library came from the immunoSEQ multiplex PCR assay. TCRdb carries this immuneACCESS record with in-frame sequences only. Its versions omit some clonotypes, under half of them owing to an unresolved V gene in the studies checked, with the rest unexplained. Here the sample has tens of thousands of clones; roughly 83% occur a single time. The ten largest clones add up to around 4.5% of the sample. The time point label on this specimen signifies: week 47, end of study. Each vaccine dose was 300 ug of a 20-mer mutant IDH1 peptide in Montanide, given subcutaneously with topical imiquimod. The sample here was PBMCs, taken from a glioma patient whose treatment included an IDH1 peptide vaccine. The receptor source for this set is a woman aged 25 to 45 with glioma. Some clones in this sample may be carry-over from other donors' samples.

This clone was detected only once. The V and J genes are TRBV30 and TRBJ1-5, with D perhaps matching TRBD1 (5 bases). This CDR3 comprises 14 residues. CDR1 GTSNPN and CDR2 SVGIG come from the germline V gene (reference sequence). Trimming cost V 0 bases and J 6 bases, with 12 bases left between them. The CDR3: CAWSVTGGAQPQHF. For the CDR3, the DNA is TGTGCCTGGAGTGTAACGGGTGGGGCTCAGCCCCAGCATTTT.

The chain combines TRBV6-5 with TRBJ2-7, with D maybe TRBD2 (5 bases). Trimming cost V 2 bases and J 5 bases, with 10 bases left between them. The CDR3 covers 13 residues. Germline CDR1 and CDR2: MNHEY and SVGAGI. CDR3 sequence: CASSYGGLDEQYF. As DNA, the CDR3 is TGTGCCAGCAGTTACGGCGGGCTTGACGAGCAGTACTTC.

This clone was observed once. The genes are TRBV5-8 and TRBJ2-2, with D perhaps matching TRBD2 (6 bases). The CDR3 totals 15 residues. In germline, CDR1 is SGHTS, CDR2 YDEGEE. V gave up 4 bases and J gave up 3 bases, with 13 bases separating them. CDR3 coding DNA: TGTGCCAGCAGCATGGGCTGGGGGGACACCGGGGAGCTGTTTTTT. It yields the protein CASSMGWGDTGELFF.

As to this clone: Other nucleotide sequences from this sample produce the same CDR3. V gene TRBV19 combines with J gene TRBJ1-1; D might be TRBD1 (5 bases). Trimming took off 2 bases at V and 4 bases at J, with 5 bases between the two ends. Germline-derived CDR1 and CDR2 are LNHDA and SQIVND (reference sequence). This CDR3 contains 12 residues. CDR3 sequence reads: CASSIRGTEAFF. DNA for the CDR3: TGTGCCAGTAGTATAAGGGGCACTGAAGCTTTCTTT.

This clone was detected once. The chain's CDR3 is CASRRRTGELFF. In nucleotides, the CDR3 is TGTGCCAGCCGGCGGAGGACCGGGGAGCTGTTTTTT. The chain couples TRBV6-1 to TRBJ2-2; TRBD2 might be the D (5 bases). Per the germline V gene, CDR1 is MNHNS and CDR2 is SASEGT. This CDR3 region has 12 residues. The V end lost 8 bases, the J end lost 5 bases, and 9 bases lay between the germline ends.

V gene TRBV5-1 combines with J gene TRBJ1-1; D is ambiguous. The CDR3 extends over 14 amino acids. Germline V gives CDR1 SGHRS, CDR2 YFSETQ. Trimming pared 3 bases from V and 3 bases from J, leaving 12 bases between. This CDR3 reads CASSWDGMDTEAFF. CDR3 sequence (DNA): TGCGCCAGCAGCTGGGATGGGATGGACACTGAAGCTTTCTTT.

The chain employs TRBV5-4 and TRBJ1-4, with D unclear. V shed 0 bases and J shed 6 bases, with 9 bases lying between them. Looked up from germline, CDR1 is SGHNT and CDR2 is YYREEE (reference sequence). The CDR3 spans 14 residues. DNA for the CDR3: TGTGCCAGCAGCTTGGGTGGTTATGATGAAAAACTGTTTTTT. It encodes CASSLGGYDEKLFF.

The chain is built from TRBV30 and TRBJ2-1; D perhaps matches TRBD1 (5 bases). Germline V lookup: CDR1 GTSNPN, CDR2 SVGIG (reference sequence). V lost 2 bases, J lost 5 bases, and 7 bases lay in between. CDR3 length: 12 amino acids. CDR3 residues: CAWSLTDNEQFF. The CDR3 bases are TGTGCCTGGAGTTTGACAGACAATGAGCAGTTCTTC.

The chain is built from TRBV11-3 and TRBJ1-4; TRBD1 matches 8 bases. Germline-derived CDR1 and CDR2 are SGHNT and YENEEA. CDR3 length: 18 amino acids. With V trimmed by 7 bases and J by 8 bases, 21 bases remained unmatched. The CDR3 DNA is TGTGCCAGCAAGCCTCGATCAGGGGGCGCCGGGGGAGTGGAAAAACTGTTTTTT. This translates into CASKPRSGGAGGVEKLFF. The entire variable domain, with the rest obtained from reference TRBV11-3 and TRBJ1-4, is as follows: EAGVVQSPRYKIIEKKQPVAFWCNPISGHNTLYWYLQNLGQGPELLIRYENEEAVDDSQLPKDRFSAERLKGVDSTLKIQPAELGDSAVYLCASKPRSGGAGGVEKLFFGSGTQLSVL.

This clone occurred once. J is TRBJ1-2 and V is TRBV29-1; no firm D call. This CDR3 has 20 residues. Per germline, CDR1 SQVTM and CDR2 ANQGSEA. Trimming removed 6 bases at V and 0 bases at J, with 32 bases between. The CDR3 DNA follows: TGCAGCGTCCGCCCCGTGGCGTTCCGGACCTTATTAGTCTCTAACTATGGCTACACCTTC. Translated, it gives CSVRPVAFRTLLVSNYGYTF. The full variable domain, rest sourced from reference TRBV29-1 and TRBJ1-2, is SAVISQKPSRDICQRGTSLTIQCQVDSQVTMMFWYRQQPGQSLTLIATANQGSEATYESGFVIDKFPISRPNLTFSTLTVSNMSPEDSSIYLCSVRPVAFRTLLVSNYGYTFGSGTRLTVV.

The genes are TRBV6-6 and TRBJ2-4; weak D call: TRBD2 (6 bases). This CDR3 is 16 amino acids long. Germline V gene sequence: CDR1 MNHNY, CDR2 SVGAGI (reference sequence). The ends were cut back, 4 bases at V and 3 bases at J, with 16 bases in the middle. The CDR3 bases are TGTGCCAGCAGTTCCTCCGGGGGTTCTTTCAAAAACATTCAGTACTTC. This codes for CASSSSGGSFKNIQYF.

The chain employs TRBV19 and TRBJ2-7, with D perhaps given as TRBD1 or TRBD2 (5 bases each). CDR1 and CDR2 (germline): LNHDA, SQIVND (reference sequence). The ends were cut back, 6 bases at V and 2 bases at J, with 14 bases in the middle. The CDR3 contains 14 residues. CDR3 nucleotides: TGTGCCAGTAGGGGACGGGGCGGAGCCTACGAGCAGTACTTC. Residues: CASRGRGGAYEQYF. Full variable domain (outside the CDR3, taken from reference TRBV19 and TRBJ2-7): DGGITQSPKYLFRKEGQNVTLSCEQNLNHDAMYWYRQDPGQGLRLIYYSQIVNDFQKGDIAEGYSVSREKKESFPLTVTSAQKNPTAFYLCASRGRGGAYEQYFGPGTRLTVT.

CDR3 amino acids: CASSFDRQESGIQYF. The DNA for the CDR3 is TGCGCCAGCAGCTTCGACAGACAGGAGTCTGGCATTCAGTACTTC. The V call is TRBV5-1, the J call TRBJ2-4, with D possibly being TRBD1 (6 bases). CDR1 and CDR2 from the germline V gene are SGHRS and YFSETQ. CDR3 length equals 15 residues. The V and J ends lost 2 bases and 9 bases respectively, with 18 bases between them.

The rearrangement uses TRBV7-6 and TRBJ2-3; a weak D match, TRBD2 (6 bases). The V and J ends lost 4 bases and 0 bases respectively, with 11 bases between them. The CDR3 covers 15 residues. Germline CDR1 SGHVS, CDR2 FNYEAQ. For the CDR3, the DNA is TGTGCCAGCAGCTCCTACGGGGGTAGCACAGATACGCAGTATTTT. Protein product: CASSSYGGSTDTQYF.

The rearrangement links TRBV5-4 to TRBJ2-7, with D perhaps matching TRBD1 or TRBD2 (6 bases each). CDR3 length: 16 residues. The germline V gene encodes CDR1 SGHNT and CDR2 YYREEE (reference sequence). Deletions cut 4 bases from V and 0 bases from J, with 17 bases between. CDR3 amino acids: CASSPKAGQVSYEQYF. The CDR3 coding sequence is TGTGCCAGCAGCCCCAAGGCGGGACAAGTCTCCTACGAGCAGTACTTC.